These 15 T cell receptor beta chains share one sample of origin, sequenced in a study of blood T cell repertoires in COVID-19. Assay: immunoSEQ multiplex PCR; the TCRdb copy retains only in-frame clones and omits some. Of about 200,000 clones detected, around nine tenths appear once; the ten largest clones hold roughly 0.7%. The sample consisted of peripheral blood. These receptors were collected from a middle-aged man with acute or convalescent COVID-19.

The rearrangement links TRBV7-8 to TRBJ1-5; D remains ambiguous. This CDR3 region has 16 residues. The germline V gene has CDR1 SGHVS and CDR2 FQNEAQ. Trimming shortened V by 0 bases and J by 0 bases, and 9 bases separated the two germline ends. CDR3 nucleotides: TGTGCCAGCAGCTTAGCGCGGGCAAATAGCAATCAGCCCCAGCATTTT. Its protein product is CASSLARANSNQPQHF.

The J gene is TRBJ1-5, the V gene TRBV19; D unresolved. Trimming removed 2 bases at V and 6 bases at J, with 8 bases between. This CDR3 region has 13 residues. CDR1 and CDR2 from the germline V gene are LNHDA and SQIVND (reference sequence). Written as DNA, the CDR3 is TGTGCCAGTAGTATAAGCGTTACTCAGCCCCAGCATTTT. It encodes CASSISVTQPQHF.

V is TRBV27 and J is TRBJ2-7; 7 bases match TRBD1. CDR3 size: 14 residues. Germline assignment: CDR1 MNHEY and CDR2 SMNVEV (reference sequence). V lost 5 bases, J lost 4 bases, and 8 bases stayed unmatched. The CDR3 region has the DNA TGTGCCAGCAGTCTGCCCGGGACAGATTACGAGCAGTACTTC. As protein: CASSLPGTDYEQYF.

The V gene is TRBV6-5, the J gene TRBJ2-3, with 7 nucleotides matching TRBD2. The CDR3 extends over 14 amino acids. The germline gives CDR1 MNHEY, CDR2 SVGAGI. V shed 4 bases and J 4 bases; nucleotides not matched to a gene: 5. In DNA, the CDR3 is TGTGCCAGCAGTTCAGGACTAGGGGCAGATACGCAGTATTTT. It codes for CASSSGLGADTQYF.

The chain is built from TRBV19 and TRBJ2-1; D call uncertain. Germline-derived CDR1 and CDR2 are LNHDA and SQIVND (reference sequence). The CDR3 spans 13 residues. V was cut by 7 bases and J by 1 base, with 8 bases left in between. The CDR3 spells CASTAGSYNEQFF. The CDR3 DNA reads as TGTGCCAGTACTGCAGGATCCTACAATGAGCAGTTCTTC.

This clone was counted a single time. The gene calls are TRBV7-2 and TRBJ2-7; tentative D call: TRBD1 (7 bases). This CDR3 has 15 residues. Germline lookup yields CDR1 SGHTA and CDR2 FQGNSA. The V gene lost 5 bases and the J gene lost 9 bases, with 23 bases spanning the gap. CDR3 amino acids: CASSPQGGGALGQYF. The CDR3 region has the DNA TGTGCCAGCAGCCCGCAAGGGGGCGGGGCCCTAGGGCAGTACTTC.

The chain carries TRBV21-1 and TRBJ2-1; the table's D call, TRBD1, was not checked against the DNA. TRBV21-1 is designated a pseudogene. This CDR3 contains 16 residues. For the CDR3, the DNA is TGTGCCAGCAGCAAAGCAACAGGGGGCTTTTCTAATGAGCAGTTCTTC. Its protein product is CASSKATGGFSNEQFF.

The chain is built from TRBV6-2 or TRBV6-3 and TRBJ1-1; unclear D gene. Germline assignment: CDR1 MNHEY and CDR2 SVGEGT. Trimming took off 0 bases at V and 4 bases at J, with 9 bases between the two ends. The CDR3 totals 14 residues. The CDR3 coding sequence is TGTGCCAGCAGTTACTCTGGCGGTGGCACTGAAGCTTTCTTT. Its protein is CASSYSGGGTEAFF.

V gene TRBV5-1 combines with J gene TRBJ2-7, with 10 bases identical to TRBD1. CDR1 and CDR2 (germline): SGHRS, YFSETQ. V lost 2 bases to trimming and J lost 3 bases; unmatched junction nucleotides: 5. This CDR3 is built from 15 residues. CDR3 region: CASSFGTGAGYEQYF. In nucleotides, the CDR3 is TGCGCCAGCAGCTTCGGGACAGGGGCTGGCTACGAGCAGTACTTC.

In its sample, this clone was seen once. Compared with germline, one end of the junction differs, possibly owing to a read error. This chain uses TRBV7-7 with TRBJ2-5, with 13 positions matching TRBD2. Germline CDR1 reads SSHAT; CDR2 reads FNYEAQ (reference sequence). This CDR3 is built from 16 residues. CDR3 nucleotides: TGTGCTAGCAGCCCCCGGACTAGCGGGAGTGGCGAGACCCAGTACTTC. This encodes CASSPRTSGSGETQYF.

The J gene is TRBJ2-3, the V gene TRBV3-1 (or the pseudogene TRBV3-2), with 8 bases lining up with TRBD2. Germline assignment: CDR1 LGHDT and CDR2 YNNKEL (reference sequence). Trimming at V came to 2 bases and at J to 1 base, leaving 5 bases not matched to a gene. This CDR3 region has 16 residues. CDR3 sequence (DNA): TGTGCCAGCAGCCAAACTAGCGGCTCCGGCACAGATACGCAGTATTTT. This gives the protein CASSQTSGSGTDTQYF.

The genes are TRBV12-3 or TRBV12-4 and TRBJ2-1; perhaps TRBD2 as D (6 bases). This CDR3 comprises 13 residues. V shed 5 bases and J shed 6 bases, with 11 bases lying between them. The CDR3 region is CASSVGTFNEQFF. The CDR3 coding sequence is TGTGCCAGCAGTGTGGGGACTTTCAATGAGCAGTTCTTC.

This chain links TRBV6-5 with TRBJ2-5, with D possibly being TRBD2 (6 bases). Per the germline V gene, CDR1 is MNHEY and CDR2 is SVGAGI. Trimming took off 6 bases at V and 2 bases at J, with 13 bases between the two ends. This CDR3 comprises 14 residues. The CDR3 DNA reads as TGTGCCAGCAGAGCGCCCGGAGGGCAAGAGACCCAGTACTTC. Its translation is CASRAPGGQETQYF.

The genes are TRBV12-3 or TRBV12-4 and TRBJ2-2, with 10 bases matching TRBD1. This CDR3 has 13 residues. V lost 6 bases to trimming and J lost 8 bases; unmatched junction nucleotides: 3. For the CDR3, the DNA is TGTGCCAGCAGGGGACAGGGGCGAGGGGAGCTGTTTTTT. Residues: CASRGQGRGELFF.

This clone has a single count. The V call is TRBV7-6, the J call TRBJ2-2, with TRBD1 matching 8 bases. The germline gives CDR1 SGHVS, CDR2 FNYEAQ. The CDR3 consists of 15 residues. With 3 bases clipped from V and 6 bases from J, the junction kept 6 bases outside the gene matches. CDR3 bases: TGTGCCAGCAGCTTTGCCCAGGGGGCGTCCGGGGAGCTGTTTTTT. It is translated as CASSFAQGASGELFF.